This T cell receptor (beta chain) comes out of a study of tumor and adjacent non-tumor tissue in lung cancer. RNA was extracted from bulk tissue without any cell sorting. Per germline, CDR1 MNHEY and CDR2 SVGAGI. The CDR3 is 15 amino acids. The library came from three nested PCR rounds adapted from ARM-PCR protocols. Via MiXCR, TCRdb re-called the multiplex PCR reads, giving one row per CDR3 protein. Of about 70,000 distinct CDR3 sequences listed, around 78% were seen once; the top ten hold roughly 30%. The rearrangement joins TRBV6-5 to TRBJ2-2; D not resolved. The clonotype was recovered from a man in his 60s with non-small cell lung cancer. Sequencing was carried out using lung tumor tissue. CDR3 protein: CDISYLRRVTGELFF. CDR3 in DNA: TGTGACATCAGTTACTTGAGAAGGGTCACCGGGGAGCTGTTTTTT.